The clone carrying this TCR beta chain has just a few counts. The antigen is not known. The second PCR ran about 6 to 12 cycles with a sample-barcoded 5' primer and J-beta primers. TCRdb independently ran MiXCR on the 5' RACE reads; one entry per CDR3 protein. The sample comprises around 1.1 million distinct CDR3 sequences, about two fifths of which are singletons, and approximately 14% rests with the top ten. The data were obtained in a study of blood T cells in healthy people across ages. Study conclusions and caveats: Observed TCR beta diversity per million T cells went down as age went up. This fall followed a roughly linear course with age.

The CDR3 runs to 15 residues. The sequence came from a man between 18 and 29 years old in good health. The material sequenced was blood. The rearrangement joins TRBV21-1 to TRBJ2-5; the D segment call TRBD1 is taken from the table without a DNA check. The J call is in doubt because the DNA end fits TRBJ2-7 better. TRBV21-1 is a pseudogene locus. The CDR3 DNA follows: TGTGCCAGCAGCAAAGGTCCTCCAGGGGAGTACGAGCAGTACTTC. Its translation: CASSKGPPGEYEQYF.